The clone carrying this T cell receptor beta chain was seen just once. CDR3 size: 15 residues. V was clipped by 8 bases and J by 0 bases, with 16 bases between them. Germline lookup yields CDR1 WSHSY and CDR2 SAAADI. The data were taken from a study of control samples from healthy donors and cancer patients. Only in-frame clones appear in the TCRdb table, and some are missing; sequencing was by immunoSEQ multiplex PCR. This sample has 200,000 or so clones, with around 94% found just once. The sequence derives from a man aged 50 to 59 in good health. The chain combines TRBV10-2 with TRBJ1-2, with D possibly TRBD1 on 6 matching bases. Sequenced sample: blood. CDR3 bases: TGCGCCAGCTTACAGGGTCACGGGCCTAACTATGGCTACACCTTC. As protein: CASLQGHGPNYGYTF.